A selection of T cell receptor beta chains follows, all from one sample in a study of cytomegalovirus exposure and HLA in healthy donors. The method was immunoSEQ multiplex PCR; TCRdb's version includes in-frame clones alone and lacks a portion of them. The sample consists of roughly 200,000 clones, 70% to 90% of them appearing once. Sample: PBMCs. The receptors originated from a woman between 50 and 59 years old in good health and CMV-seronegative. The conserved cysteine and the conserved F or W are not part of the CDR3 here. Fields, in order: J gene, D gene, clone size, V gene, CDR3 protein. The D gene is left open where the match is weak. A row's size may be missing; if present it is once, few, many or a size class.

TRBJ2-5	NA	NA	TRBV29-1	SVEGGRVQETQY
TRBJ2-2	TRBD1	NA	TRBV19	ASRLTGVNTGELF
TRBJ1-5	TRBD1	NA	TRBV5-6	ASSFFGQGTTYNQPQH
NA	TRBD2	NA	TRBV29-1	SVATSGNFPSYEQY
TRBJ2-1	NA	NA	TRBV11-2	ASSSPGTPRHEQF
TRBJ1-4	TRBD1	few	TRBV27	ASSRDRVDEKLF
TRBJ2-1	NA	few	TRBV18	ASSPQLAGEYNEQF
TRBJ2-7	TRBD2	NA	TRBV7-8	ASSSGLANEQY
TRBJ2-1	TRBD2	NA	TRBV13	ASSPGLAGGTNNEQF
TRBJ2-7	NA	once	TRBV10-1	ASSYDRTSSYEQY
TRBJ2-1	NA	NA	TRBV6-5	ASSSLRGQF
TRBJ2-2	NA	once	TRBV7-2	ASSLSRDNTGELF
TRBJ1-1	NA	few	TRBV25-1	ASSDTEAF
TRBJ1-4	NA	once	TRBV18	ASSPPAGPFATNEKLF
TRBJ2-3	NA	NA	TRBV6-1	ASSGGSRVVDTQY
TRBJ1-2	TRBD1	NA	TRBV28	ASRETGGDYGYT
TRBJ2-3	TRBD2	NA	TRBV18	ASSLTGTSANTQY
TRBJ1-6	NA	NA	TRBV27	ASSSKGEPYNSPLH
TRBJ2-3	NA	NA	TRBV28	ASSLWAGGTDTQY
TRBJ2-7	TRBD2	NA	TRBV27	ASSFYRWTSGISNEQY
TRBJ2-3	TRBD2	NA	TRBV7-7	ASSLSGSGTDTQY
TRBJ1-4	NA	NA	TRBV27	ASCRGAANEKLF
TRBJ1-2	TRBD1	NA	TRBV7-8	ASSVRDRAEYGYT
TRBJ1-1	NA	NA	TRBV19	ASSTTPNTEAF
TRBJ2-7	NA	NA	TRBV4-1	ASSQSTGVTAYEQY
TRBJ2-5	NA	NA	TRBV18	ASSPQAQETQY
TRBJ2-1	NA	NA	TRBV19	AKSRGEQF
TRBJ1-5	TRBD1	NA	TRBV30	AWSVGDRVQPQH
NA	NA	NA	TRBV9	ASSQNSGSSYEQY
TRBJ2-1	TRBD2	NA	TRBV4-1	ASSLAGGQEQF
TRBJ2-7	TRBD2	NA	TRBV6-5	ASRTTSGSYEQY
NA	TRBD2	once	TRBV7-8	ASSRGVTSGSYEQY
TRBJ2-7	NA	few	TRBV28	ASSALTGSVIYEQY
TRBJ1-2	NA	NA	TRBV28	ASRELTGYGYT
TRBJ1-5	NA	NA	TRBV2	ASSEEGRDQPQH
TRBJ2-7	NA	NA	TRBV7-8	ASSLQGYEQY
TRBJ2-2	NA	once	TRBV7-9	ASSTKVNTGELL
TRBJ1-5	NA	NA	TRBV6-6	ASREGNQPQH
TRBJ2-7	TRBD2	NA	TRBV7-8	ASSLGLAGVEQY
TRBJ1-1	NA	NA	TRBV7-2	ASSLAPRNTEAF
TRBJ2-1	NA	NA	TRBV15	ATSSGVDEQF
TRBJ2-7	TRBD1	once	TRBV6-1	ASSETGGLEQY
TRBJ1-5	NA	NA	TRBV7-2	ASSLATGFPQPQH
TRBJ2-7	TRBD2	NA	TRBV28	ASSDSGLAGGDDEQY
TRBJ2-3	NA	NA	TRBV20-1	SAVPKWAAY
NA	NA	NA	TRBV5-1	ASSGLSYEQY
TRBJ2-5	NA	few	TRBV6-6	ASSPKETQY
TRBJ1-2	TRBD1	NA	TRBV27	ASSLGQNYGYT